Listed here is a single TCR beta chain. Germline V CDR1 and CDR2: SGHNT, YENEEA. Trimming took off 4 bases at V and 2 bases at J, with 4 bases between the two ends. The CDR3 loop spans 12 amino acids. The data were obtained in a study of technical replicates of blood from several donors. Only in-frame clones appear in the TCRdb table, and some are missing; sequencing was by immunoSEQ multiplex PCR. This sample has around 93,000 clones; just under 95% occur once, and the top ten carry under 0.4%. The chain recombines TRBV11-3 with TRBJ2-3; D gene unclear. What was sequenced was T cells isolated from PBMCs. This sequence was found in a human donor in good health. CDR3 residues: CASSYNTDTQYF. The CDR3 region has the DNA TGTGCCAGCAGCTACAACACAGATACGCAGTATTTT.